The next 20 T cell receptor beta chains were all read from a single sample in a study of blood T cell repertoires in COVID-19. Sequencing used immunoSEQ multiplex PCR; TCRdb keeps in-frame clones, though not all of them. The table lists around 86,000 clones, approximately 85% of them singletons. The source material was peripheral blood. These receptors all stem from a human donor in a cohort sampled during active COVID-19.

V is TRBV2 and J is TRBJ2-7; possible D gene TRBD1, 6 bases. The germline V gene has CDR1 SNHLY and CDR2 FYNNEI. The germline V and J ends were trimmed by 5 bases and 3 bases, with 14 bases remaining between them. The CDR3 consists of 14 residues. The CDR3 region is CASSSGRGLYEQYF. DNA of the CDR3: TGTGCCAGCAGTTCCGGCAGGGGCCTCTACGAGCAGTACTTC.

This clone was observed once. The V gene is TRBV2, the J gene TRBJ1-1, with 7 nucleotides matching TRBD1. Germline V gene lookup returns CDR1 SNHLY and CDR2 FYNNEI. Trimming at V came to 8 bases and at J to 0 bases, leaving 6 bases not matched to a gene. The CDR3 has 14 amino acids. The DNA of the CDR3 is TGTGCCAGCGCCCGGGACAGATTGAACACTGAAGCTTTCTTT. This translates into CASARDRLNTEAFF.

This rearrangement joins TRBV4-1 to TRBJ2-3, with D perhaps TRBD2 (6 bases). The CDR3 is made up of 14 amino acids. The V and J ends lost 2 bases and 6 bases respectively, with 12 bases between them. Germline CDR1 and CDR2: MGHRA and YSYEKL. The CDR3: CASSQFTSSDTQYF. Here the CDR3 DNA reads TGCGCCAGCAGCCAATTTACTAGCTCGGATACGCAGTATTTT.

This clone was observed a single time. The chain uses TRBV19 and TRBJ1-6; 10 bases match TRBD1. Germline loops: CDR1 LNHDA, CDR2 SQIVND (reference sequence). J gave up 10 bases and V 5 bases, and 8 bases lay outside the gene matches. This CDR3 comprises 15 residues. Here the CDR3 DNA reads TGTGCCAGTAGTCCACCGGGACAGGGGATATCACCCCTCCACTTT. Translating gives CASSPPGQGISPLHF.

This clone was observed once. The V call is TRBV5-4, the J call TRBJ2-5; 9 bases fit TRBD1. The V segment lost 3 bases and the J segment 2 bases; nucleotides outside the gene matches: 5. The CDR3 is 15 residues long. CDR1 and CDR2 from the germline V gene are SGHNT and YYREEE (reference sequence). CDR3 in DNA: TGTGCCAGCAGCTCCCGGGACAGGGCTCAAGAGACCCAGTACTTC. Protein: CASSSRDRAQETQYF.

The CDR3 loop is CAWNPPGALAGVNEQYF. DNA for the CDR3: TGTGCCTGGAACCCTCCCGGGGCCCTAGCGGGGGTGAACGAGCAGTACTTC. This rearrangement joins TRBV30 to TRBJ2-7; 10 nucleotides align to TRBD2. The ends lost 4 bases at V and 5 bases at J; junction bases unmatched: 17. Germline V gene sequence: CDR1 GTSNPN, CDR2 SVGIG (reference sequence). The length of the CDR3 is 17 residues.

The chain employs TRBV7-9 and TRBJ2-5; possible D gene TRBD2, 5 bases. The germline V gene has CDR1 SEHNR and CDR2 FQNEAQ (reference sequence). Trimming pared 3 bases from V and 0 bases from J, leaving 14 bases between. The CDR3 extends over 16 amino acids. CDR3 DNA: TGTGCCAGCAGCTTTCCCCGGGATCCCAACCAAGAGACCCAGTACTTC. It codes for CASSFPRDPNQETQYF.

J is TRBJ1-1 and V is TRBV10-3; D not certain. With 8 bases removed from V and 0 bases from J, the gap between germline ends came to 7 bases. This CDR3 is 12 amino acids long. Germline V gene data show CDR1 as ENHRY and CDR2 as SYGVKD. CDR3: CAIAEMNTEAFF. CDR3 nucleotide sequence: TGTGCCATCGCTGAGATGAACACTGAAGCTTTCTTT.

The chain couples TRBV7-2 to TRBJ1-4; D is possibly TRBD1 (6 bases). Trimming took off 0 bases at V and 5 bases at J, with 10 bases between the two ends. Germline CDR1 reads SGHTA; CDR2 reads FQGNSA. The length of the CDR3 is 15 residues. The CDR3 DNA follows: TGTGCCAGCAGCTTAGCGCGGACAGAAAATGAAAAACTGTTTTTT. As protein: CASSLARTENEKLFF.

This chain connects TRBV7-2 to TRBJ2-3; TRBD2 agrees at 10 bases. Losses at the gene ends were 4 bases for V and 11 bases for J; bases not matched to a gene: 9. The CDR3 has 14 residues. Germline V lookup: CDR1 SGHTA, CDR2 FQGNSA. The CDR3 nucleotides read TGTGCCAGCAGCTGGGGATCCAGCGGGGGGGGGCAGTATTTT. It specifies CASSWGSSGGGQYF.

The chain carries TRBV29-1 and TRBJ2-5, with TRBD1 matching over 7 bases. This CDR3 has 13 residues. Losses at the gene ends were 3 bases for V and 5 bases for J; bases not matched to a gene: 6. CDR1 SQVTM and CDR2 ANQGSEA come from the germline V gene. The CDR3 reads CSVDRGRLETQYF. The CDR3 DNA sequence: TGCAGCGTTGATAGGGGGCGGCTGGAGACCCAGTACTTC.

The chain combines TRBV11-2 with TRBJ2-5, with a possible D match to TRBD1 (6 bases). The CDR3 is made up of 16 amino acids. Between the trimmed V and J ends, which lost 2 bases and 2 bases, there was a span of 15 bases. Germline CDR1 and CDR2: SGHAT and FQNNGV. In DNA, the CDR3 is TGTGCCAGCAGCTTATCGGTCGGGCAGGGGCAAGAGACCCAGTACTTC. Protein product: CASSLSVGQGQETQYF.

In DNA form, the CDR3 reads TGTGCCAGCAGCCGCGGGGGTGAGCAGTACTTC. Protein: CASSRGGEQYF. The chain is built from TRBV5-5 and TRBJ2-7; 7 positions agree with TRBD2. The length of the CDR3 is 11 residues. Trimming cost V 4 bases and J 7 bases; bases outside gene matches: 2. The V gene's germline CDR1 is SGHKS and CDR2 YYEKEE (reference sequence).

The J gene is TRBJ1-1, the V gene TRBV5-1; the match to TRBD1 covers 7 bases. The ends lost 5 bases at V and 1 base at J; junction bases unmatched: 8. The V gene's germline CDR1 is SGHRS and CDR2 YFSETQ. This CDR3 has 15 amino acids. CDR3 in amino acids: CASSLLAGGNTEAFF. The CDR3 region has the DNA TGCGCCAGCAGTCTACTTGCAGGGGGGAACACTGAAGCTTTCTTT.

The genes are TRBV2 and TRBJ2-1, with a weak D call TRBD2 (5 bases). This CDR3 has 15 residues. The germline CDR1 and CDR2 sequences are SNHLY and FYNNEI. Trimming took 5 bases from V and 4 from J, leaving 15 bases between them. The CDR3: CASSQISGEYNEQFF. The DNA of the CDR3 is TGTGCCAGCAGTCAAATTTCCGGGGAGTACAATGAGCAGTTCTTC. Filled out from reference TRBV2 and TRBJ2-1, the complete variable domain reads EPEVTQTPSHQVTQMGQEVILRCVPISNHLYFYWYRQILGQKVEFLVSFYNNEISEKSEIFDDQFSVERPDGSNFTLKIRSTKLEDSAMYFCASSQISGEYNEQFFGPGTRLTVL.

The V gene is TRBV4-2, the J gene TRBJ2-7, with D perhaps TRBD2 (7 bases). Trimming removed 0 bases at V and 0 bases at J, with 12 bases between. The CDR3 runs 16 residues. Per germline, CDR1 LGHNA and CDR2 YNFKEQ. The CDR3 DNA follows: TGTGCCAGCAGCCAAGATGCGGGGGCGAGCTCCTACGAGCAGTACTTC. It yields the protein CASSQDAGASSYEQYF.

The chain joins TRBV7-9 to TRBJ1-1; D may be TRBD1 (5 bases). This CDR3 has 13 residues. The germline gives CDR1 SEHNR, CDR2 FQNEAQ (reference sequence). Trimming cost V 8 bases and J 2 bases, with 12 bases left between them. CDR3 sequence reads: CASSGGVNTEAFF. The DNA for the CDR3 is TGTGCCAGCTCTGGGGGGGTTAACACTGAAGCTTTCTTT.

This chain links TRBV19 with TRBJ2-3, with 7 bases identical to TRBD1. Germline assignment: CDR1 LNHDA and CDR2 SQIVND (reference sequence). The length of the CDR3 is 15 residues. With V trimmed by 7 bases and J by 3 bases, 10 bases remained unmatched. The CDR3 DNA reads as TGTGCCAGTACCTCGGACAGGTGGAGGACAGATACGCAGTATTTT. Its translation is CASTSDRWRTDTQYF.

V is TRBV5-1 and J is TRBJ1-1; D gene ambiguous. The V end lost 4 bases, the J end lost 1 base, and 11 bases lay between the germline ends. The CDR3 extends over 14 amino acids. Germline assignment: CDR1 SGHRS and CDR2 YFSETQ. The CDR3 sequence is CASSLRSGNTEAFF. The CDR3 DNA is TGCGCCAGCAGCCTCCGCTCAGGGAACACTGAAGCTTTCTTT.

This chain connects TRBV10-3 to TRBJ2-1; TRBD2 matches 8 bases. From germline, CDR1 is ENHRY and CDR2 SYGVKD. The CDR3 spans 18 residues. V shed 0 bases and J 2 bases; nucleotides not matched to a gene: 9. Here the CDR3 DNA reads TGTGCCATCAGTGAGTCTGCTAGCGGGCGATCAACCTACAATGAGCAGTTCTTC. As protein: CAISESASGRSTYNEQFF.